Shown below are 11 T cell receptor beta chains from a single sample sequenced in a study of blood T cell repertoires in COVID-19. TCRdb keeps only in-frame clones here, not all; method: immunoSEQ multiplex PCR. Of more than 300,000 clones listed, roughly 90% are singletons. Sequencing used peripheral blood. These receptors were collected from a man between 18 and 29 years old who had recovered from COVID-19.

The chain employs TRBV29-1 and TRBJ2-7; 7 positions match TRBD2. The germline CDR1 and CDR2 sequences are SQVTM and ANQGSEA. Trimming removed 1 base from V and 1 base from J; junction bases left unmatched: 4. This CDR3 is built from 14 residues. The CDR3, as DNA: TGCAGCGTTGAAGTCGCGGGAGTTTCCTACGAGCAGTACTTC. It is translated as CSVEVAGVSYEQYF.

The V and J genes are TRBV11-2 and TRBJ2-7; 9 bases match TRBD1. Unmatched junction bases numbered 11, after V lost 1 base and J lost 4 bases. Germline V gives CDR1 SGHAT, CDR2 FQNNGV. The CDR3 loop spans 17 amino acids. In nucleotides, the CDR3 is TGTGCCAGCAGCTTAGCAGACTCCGGGACAGGGCTATACGAGCAGTACTTC. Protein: CASSLADSGTGLYEQYF.

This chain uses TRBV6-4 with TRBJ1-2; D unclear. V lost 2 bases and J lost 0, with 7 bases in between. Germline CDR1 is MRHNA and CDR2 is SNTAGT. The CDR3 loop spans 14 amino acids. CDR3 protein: CASSDPPTNYGYTF. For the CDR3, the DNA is TGTGCCAGCAGTGACCCCCCTACTAACTATGGCTACACCTTC.

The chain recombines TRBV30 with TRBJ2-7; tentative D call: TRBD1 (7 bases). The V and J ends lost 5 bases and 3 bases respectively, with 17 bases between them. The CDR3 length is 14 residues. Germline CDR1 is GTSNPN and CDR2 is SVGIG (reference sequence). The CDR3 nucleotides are TGTGCCTGGGGTGCGGGACAGTTAGACTACGAGCAGTACTTC. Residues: CAWGAGQLDYEQYF.

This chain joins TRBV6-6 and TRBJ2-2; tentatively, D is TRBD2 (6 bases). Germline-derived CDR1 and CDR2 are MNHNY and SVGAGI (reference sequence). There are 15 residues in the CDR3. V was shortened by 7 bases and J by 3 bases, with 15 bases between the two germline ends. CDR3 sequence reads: CASTYGGMDTGELFF. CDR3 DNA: TGTGCCAGCACCTACGGAGGGATGGACACCGGGGAGCTGTTTTTT.

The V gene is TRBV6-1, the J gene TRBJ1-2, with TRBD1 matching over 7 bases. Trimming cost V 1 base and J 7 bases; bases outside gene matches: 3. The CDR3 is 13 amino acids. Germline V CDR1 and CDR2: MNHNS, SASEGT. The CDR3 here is CASSEVPGGGYTF. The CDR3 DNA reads TGTGCCAGCAGTGAAGTCCCAGGGGGTGGCTACACCTTC.

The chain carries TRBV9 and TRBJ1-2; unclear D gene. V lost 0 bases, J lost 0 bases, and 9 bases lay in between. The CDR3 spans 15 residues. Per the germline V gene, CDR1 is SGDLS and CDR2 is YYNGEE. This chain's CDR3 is CASSVAPDTNYGYTF. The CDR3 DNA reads TGTGCCAGCAGCGTAGCTCCAGATACTAACTATGGCTACACCTTC.

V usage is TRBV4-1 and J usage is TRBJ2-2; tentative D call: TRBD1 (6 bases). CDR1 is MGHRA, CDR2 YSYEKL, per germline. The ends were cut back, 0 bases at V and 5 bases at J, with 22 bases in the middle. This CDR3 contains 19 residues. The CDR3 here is CASSQEGGTGRDFTGELFF. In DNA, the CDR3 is TGCGCCAGCAGCCAAGAGGGTGGTACAGGGCGAGATTTTACCGGGGAGCTGTTTTTT.

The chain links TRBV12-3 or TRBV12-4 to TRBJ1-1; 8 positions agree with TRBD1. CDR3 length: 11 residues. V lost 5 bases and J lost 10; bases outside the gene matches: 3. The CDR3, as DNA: TGTGCCAGCAGTCAGACAGGGGTAGCTTTCTTT. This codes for CASSQTGVAFF.

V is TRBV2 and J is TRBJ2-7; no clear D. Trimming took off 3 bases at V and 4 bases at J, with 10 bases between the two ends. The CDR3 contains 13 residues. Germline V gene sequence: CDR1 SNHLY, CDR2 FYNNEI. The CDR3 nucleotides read TGTGCCAGCAGTGAGCCCCTCCGGTACGAGCAGTACTTC. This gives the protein CASSEPLRYEQYF.

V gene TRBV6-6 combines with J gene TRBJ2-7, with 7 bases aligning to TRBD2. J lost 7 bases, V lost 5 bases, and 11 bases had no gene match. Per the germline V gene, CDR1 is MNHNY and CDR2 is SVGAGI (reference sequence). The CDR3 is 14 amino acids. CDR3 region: CASSHGTTPGEQYF. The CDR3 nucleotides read TGTGCCAGCAGTCACGGGACTACCCCGGGGGAGCAGTACTTC.